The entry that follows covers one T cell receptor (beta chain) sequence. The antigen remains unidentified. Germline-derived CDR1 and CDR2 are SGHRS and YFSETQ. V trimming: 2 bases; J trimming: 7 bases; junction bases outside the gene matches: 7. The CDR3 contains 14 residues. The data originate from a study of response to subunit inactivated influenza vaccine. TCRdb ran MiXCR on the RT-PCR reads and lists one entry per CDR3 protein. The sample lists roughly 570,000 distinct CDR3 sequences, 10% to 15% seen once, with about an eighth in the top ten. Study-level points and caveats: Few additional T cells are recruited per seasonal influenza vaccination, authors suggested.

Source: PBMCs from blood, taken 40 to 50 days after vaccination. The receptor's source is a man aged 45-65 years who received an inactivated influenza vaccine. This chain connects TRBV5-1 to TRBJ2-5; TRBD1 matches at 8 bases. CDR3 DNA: TGCGCCAGCAGCTTCCAGGGGGCATGGGGGACCCAGTACTTC. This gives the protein CASSFQGAWGTQYF.